This entry describes one T cell receptor beta chain. The record originates from a study of monozygotic twins with inflammatory bowel disease. This CDR3 is 13 amino acids long. Germline values: CDR1 GTSNPN, CDR2 SVGIG (reference sequence). TCRdb re-called the 5' RACE reads and gives one entry per CDR3 protein, without DNA. The specimen's table records about 330,000 distinct CDR3 sequences. This clonotype was obtained from a human donor with ulcerative colitis or Crohn's disease, or a healthy co-twin of an affected twin (not recorded which). Sequenced: blood. The chain uses TRBV30 and TRBJ2-2; as DNA is missing, the TRBD1 call by TCRdb cannot be tested. CDR3 residues: CAWSAGEPGELFF.